The T cell receptor beta chain under discussion was sequenced for a study of blood T cells in healthy people across ages. PCR was performed a second time for about 7 to 12 cycles using a sample-barcoded 5' primer and a J-beta primer mix. TCRdb recomputed calls from the 5' RACE reads with MiXCR, one row per CDR3 protein. The table records 660,000 or so distinct CDR3 sequences, roughly 58% of them present only once. V was pared by 3 bases and J by 7 bases, with 7 bases of the junction left unmatched. The CDR3 is 15 residues long. Sequencing used blood. V is TRBV12-3 or TRBV12-4 and J is TRBJ2-3; 10 bases are shared with TRBD2. The source is a man between 60 and 70 years old in good health. Here the CDR3 reads CASSFAGTSAYTQYF. The CDR3, as DNA: TGTGCCAGCAGTTTCGCCGGGACTAGCGCCTATACGCAGTATTTT.